The text below deals with one T cell receptor (beta chain). As yet, its antigen is unknown. These data are taken from a study of immune evolution from preneoplasia to lung adenocarcinoma. Study-level points and caveats: Normal lung had the highest top T cell clone frequencies.

Here immunoSEQ multiplex PCR was the method, and the copy in TCRdb shows in-frame clones only, minus some. The table includes over 6,000 clones, approximately 80% detected once. V shed 1 base, J shed 3 bases, and the junction held 2 bases outside the gene matches. The CDR3 contains 16 residues. Germline assignment: CDR1 SGHRS and CDR2 YFSETQ. The sample was FFPE minimally invasive lung adenocarcinoma tissue. The clonotype comes from a person in their sixties or seventies with lung adenocarcinoma. The chain is built from TRBV5-1 and TRBJ2-6, with TRBD1 matching 9 bases. CDR3 sequence (DNA): TGCGCCAGCAGCTTGACAGGGGGCGGTGGGGCCAACGTCCTGACTTTC. As protein: CASSLTGGGGANVLTF.